This entry concerns a single T cell receptor beta chain. Its cognate antigen is unknown. The assay was immunoSEQ multiplex PCR, and TCRdb's table has in-frame clones only and misses some. This table has 70,000 or so clones, around 84% appearing once. The CDR3 spans 15 residues. CDR1 and CDR2 (germline): WNHNN, SYGVQD (reference sequence). V dropped 2 bases and J dropped 8; count of bases not matched to a gene: 7. The source of the sample is a study of T cells in localized non-small cell lung cancer. Broader study findings: Clonality peaked in uninvolved adjacent lung rather than tumor. For the top 100 tumor clones, a median roughly 56 also appeared in adjacent lung. One tumor region alone was sequenced, and heterogeneity therefore remains possible.

This chain joins TRBV10-1 and TRBJ2-1, with 9 bases aligning to TRBD1. Material: peripheral blood, obtained before any cancer treatment. The clonotype comes from a female donor aged 60 or older with stage I lung adenocarcinoma. CDR3 loop: CASSERTGALDEQFF. DNA of the CDR3: TGCGCCAGCAGTGAGAGGACAGGGGCCTTGGATGAGCAGTTCTTC.